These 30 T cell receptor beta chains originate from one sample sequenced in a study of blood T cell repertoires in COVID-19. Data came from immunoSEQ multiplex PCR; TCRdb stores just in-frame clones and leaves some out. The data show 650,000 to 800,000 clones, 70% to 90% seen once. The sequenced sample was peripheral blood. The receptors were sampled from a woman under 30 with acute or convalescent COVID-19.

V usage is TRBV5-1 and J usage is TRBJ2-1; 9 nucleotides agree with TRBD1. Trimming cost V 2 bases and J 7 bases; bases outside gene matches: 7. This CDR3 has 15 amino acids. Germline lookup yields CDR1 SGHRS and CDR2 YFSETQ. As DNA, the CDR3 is TGCGCCAGCAGCTTTGAGGACAGGGGCTTAAATGAGCAGTTCTTC. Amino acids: CASSFEDRGLNEQFF.

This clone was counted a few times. The CDR3: CSVVRQLMNTEAFF. In nucleotides, the CDR3 is TGCAGCGTTGTGAGGCAATTAATGAACACTGAAGCTTTCTTT. This rearrangement joins TRBV29-1 to TRBJ1-1; D unresolved. Germline CDR1 and CDR2: SQVTM and ANQGSEA. The CDR3 consists of 14 residues. V was trimmed by 4 bases and J by 0 bases, leaving 12 bases between them.

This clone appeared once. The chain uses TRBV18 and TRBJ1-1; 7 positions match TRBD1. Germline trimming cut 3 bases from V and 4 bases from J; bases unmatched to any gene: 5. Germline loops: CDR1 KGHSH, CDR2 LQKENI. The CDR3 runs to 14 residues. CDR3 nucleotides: TGTGCCAGCTCACCCCTGACAGGGACCACTGAAGCTTTCTTT. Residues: CASSPLTGTTEAFF.

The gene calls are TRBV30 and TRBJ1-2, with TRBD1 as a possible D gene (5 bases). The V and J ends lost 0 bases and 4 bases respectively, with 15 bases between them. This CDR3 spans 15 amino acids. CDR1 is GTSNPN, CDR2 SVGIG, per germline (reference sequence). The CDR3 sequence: CAWSVRRGGLYGYTF. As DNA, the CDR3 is TGTGCCTGGAGTGTTCGTAGGGGAGGGCTCTATGGCTACACCTTC.

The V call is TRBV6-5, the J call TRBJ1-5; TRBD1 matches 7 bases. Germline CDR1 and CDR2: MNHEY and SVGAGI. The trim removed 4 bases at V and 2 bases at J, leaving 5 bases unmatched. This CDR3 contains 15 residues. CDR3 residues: CASSSTGMGNQPQHF. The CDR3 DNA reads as TGTGCCAGCAGTTCGACAGGGATGGGCAATCAGCCCCAGCATTTT.

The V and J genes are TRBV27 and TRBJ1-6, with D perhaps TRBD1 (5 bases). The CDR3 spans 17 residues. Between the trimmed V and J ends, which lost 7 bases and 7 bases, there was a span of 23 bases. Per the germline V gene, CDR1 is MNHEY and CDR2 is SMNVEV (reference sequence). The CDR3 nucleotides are TGTGCCAGCACCGAATCCGGGGGGAGTGGAGAGAATTCACCCCTCCACTTT. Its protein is CASTESGGSGENSPLHF.

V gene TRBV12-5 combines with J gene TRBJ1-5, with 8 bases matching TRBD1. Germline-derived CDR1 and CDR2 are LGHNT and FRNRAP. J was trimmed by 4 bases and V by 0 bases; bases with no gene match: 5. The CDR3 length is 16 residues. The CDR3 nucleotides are TGTGCTAGTGGTTTGGTAGAGGACAGGGCTAATCAGCCCCAGCATTTT. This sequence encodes CASGLVEDRANQPQHF.

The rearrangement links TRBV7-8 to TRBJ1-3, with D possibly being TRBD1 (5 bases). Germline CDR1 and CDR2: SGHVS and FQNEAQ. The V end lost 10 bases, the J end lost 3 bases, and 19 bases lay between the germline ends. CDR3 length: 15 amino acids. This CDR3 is CATSQGVGSGNTIYF. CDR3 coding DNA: TGTGCCACCAGTCAAGGGGTGGGCAGTGGAAACACCATATATTTT.

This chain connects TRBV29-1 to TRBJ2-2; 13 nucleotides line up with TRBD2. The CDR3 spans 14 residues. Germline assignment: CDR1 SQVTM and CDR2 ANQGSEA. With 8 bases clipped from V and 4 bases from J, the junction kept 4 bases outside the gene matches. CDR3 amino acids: CSTRLAGGTGELFF. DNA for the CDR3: TGCAGCACGAGACTAGCGGGGGGCACCGGGGAGCTGTTTTTT.

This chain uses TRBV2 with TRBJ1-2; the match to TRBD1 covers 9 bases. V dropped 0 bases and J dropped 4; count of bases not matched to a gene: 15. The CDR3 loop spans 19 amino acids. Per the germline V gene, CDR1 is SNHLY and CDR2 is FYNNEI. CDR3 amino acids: CASSEAILGQGTRGYGYTF. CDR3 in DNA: TGTGCCAGCAGTGAAGCAATTTTAGGACAGGGGACAAGGGGCTATGGCTACACCTTC.

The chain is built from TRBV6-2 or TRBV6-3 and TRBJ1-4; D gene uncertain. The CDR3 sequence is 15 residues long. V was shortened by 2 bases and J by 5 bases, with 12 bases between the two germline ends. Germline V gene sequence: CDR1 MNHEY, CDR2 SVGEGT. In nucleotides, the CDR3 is TGTGCCAGCAGTTACCTAGGCTCGTTAAATGAAAAACTGTTTTTT. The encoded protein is CASSYLGSLNEKLFF.

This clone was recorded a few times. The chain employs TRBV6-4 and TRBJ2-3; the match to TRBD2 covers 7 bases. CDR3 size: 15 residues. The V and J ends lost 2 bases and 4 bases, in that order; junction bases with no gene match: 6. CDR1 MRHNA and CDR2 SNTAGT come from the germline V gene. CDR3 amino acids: CASSDSGAGADTQYF. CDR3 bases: TGTGCCAGCAGTGACAGCGGGGCAGGCGCAGATACGCAGTATTTT.

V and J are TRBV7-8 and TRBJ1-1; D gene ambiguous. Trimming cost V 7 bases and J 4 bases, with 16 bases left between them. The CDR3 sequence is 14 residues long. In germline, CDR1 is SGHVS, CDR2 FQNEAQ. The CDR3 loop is CASNPGGPATEAFF. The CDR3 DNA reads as TGTGCCAGCAACCCCGGAGGGCCCGCCACTGAAGCTTTCTTT.

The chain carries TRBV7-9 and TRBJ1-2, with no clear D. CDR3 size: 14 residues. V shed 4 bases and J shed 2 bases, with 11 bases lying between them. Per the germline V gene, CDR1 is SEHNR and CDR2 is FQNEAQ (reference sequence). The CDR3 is CASSSDTLNYGYTF. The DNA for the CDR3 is TGTGCCAGCAGCTCCGACACCTTGAACTATGGCTACACCTTC.

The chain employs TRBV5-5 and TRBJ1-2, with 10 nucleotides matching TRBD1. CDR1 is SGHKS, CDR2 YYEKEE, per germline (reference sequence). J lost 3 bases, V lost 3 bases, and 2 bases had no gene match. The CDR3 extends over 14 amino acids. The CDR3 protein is CASSWGTGDYGYTF. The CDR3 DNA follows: TGTGCCAGCAGCTGGGGGACAGGGGACTATGGCTACACCTTC.

CDR3 in DNA: TGTGCCAGCAGCCAAGGGACATCCGACACCGGGGAGCTGTTTTTT. It specifies CASSQGTSDTGELFF. The chain is built from TRBV4-2 and TRBJ2-2, with D possibly being TRBD1 (5 bases). V was trimmed by 1 base and J by 3 bases, leaving 9 bases between them. This CDR3 region has 15 residues. CDR1 and CDR2 (germline): LGHNA, YNFKEQ.

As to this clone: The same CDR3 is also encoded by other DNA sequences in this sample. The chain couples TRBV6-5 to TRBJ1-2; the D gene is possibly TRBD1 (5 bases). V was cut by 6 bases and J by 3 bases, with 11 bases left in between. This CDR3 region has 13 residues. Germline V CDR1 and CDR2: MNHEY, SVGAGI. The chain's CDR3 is CASSWTGDYGYTF. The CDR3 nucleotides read TGTGCCAGCAGCTGGACGGGGGACTATGGCTACACCTTC.

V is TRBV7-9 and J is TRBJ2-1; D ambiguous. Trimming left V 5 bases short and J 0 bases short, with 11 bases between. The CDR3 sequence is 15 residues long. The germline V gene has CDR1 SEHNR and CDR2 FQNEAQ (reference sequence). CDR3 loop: CASSPQVFSYNEQFF. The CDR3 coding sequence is TGTGCCAGCAGCCCGCAGGTTTTCTCCTACAATGAGCAGTTCTTC.

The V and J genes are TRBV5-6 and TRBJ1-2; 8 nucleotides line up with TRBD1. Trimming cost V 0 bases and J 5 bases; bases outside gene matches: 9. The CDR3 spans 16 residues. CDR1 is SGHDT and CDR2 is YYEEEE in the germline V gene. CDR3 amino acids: CASSLAPTGAGYGYTF. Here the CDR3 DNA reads TGTGCCAGCAGCTTGGCCCCGACAGGGGCCGGTTATGGCTACACCTTC.

The CDR3 DNA reads TGTGCCACCAGTGATCCCGGGACATCCAAGAGCTCTGGGGCCAACGTCCTGACTTTC. Its translation: CATSDPGTSKSSGANVLTF. The chain employs TRBV24-1 and TRBJ2-6, with D possibly TRBD1 on 6 matching bases. The CDR3 length is 19 residues. Germline V gene lookup returns CDR1 KGHDR and CDR2 SFDVKD. Trimming took 3 bases from V and 0 from J, leaving 17 bases between them.

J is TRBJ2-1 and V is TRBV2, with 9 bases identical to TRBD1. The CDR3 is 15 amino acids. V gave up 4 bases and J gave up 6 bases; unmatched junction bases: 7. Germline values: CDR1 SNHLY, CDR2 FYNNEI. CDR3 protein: CASSVGQGNGNEQFF. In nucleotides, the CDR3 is TGTGCCAGCAGTGTTGGACAGGGGAATGGCAATGAGCAGTTCTTC.

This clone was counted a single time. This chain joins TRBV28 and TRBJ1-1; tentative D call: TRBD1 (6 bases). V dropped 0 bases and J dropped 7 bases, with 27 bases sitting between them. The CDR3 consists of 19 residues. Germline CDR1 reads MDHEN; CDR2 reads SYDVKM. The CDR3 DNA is TGTGCCAGCAGTTTATGGAGGGCCTTGGGGGCAGGGAGGGAAAATGAAGCTTTCTTT. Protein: CASSLWRALGAGRENEAFF.

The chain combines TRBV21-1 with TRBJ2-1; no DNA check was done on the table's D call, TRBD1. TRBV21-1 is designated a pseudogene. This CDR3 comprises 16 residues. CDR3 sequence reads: CASSKDRTGPYNEQFF. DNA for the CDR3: TGTGCCAGCAGCAAAGATCGGACAGGGCCCTACAATGAGCAGTTCTTC.

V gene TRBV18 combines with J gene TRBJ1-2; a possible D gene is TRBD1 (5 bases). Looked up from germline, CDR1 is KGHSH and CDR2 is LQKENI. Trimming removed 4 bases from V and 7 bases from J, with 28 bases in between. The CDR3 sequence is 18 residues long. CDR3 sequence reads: CASSQGPSEGRGTGGYTF. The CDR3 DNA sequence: TGTGCCAGCTCACAGGGCCCGAGTGAGGGGCGGGGTACCGGTGGCTACACCTTC.

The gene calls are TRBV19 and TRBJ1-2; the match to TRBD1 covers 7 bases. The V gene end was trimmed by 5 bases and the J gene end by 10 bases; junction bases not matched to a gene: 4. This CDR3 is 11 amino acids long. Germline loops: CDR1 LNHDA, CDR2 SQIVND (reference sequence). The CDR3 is CASSSGQIYTF. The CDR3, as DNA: TGTGCCAGTAGTTCGGGACAGATCTACACCTTC.

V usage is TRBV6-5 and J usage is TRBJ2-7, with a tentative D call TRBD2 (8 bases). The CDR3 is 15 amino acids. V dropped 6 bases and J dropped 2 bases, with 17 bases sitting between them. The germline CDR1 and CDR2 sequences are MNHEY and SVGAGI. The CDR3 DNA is TGTGCCAGCAGCCCGTTAGCGGGGACAGCCTACGAGCAGTACTTC. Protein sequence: CASSPLAGTAYEQYF.

The CDR3 protein is CASSPFRQGGTEAFF. The CDR3, as DNA: TGCGCCAGCAGCCCCTTTCGACAGGGGGGCACTGAAGCTTTCTTT. The chain is built from TRBV5-1 and TRBJ1-1; 9 nucleotides match TRBD1. This CDR3 contains 15 residues. Germline V lookup: CDR1 SGHRS, CDR2 YFSETQ. V gave up 4 bases and J gave up 4 bases; unmatched junction bases: 8.

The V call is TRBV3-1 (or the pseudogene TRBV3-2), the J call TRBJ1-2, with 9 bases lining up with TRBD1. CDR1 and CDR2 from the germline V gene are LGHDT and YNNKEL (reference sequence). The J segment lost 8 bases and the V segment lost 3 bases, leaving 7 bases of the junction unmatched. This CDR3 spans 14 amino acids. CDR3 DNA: TGTGCCAGCAGCCAGGCCGACAGGGGGGGAGGCTACACCTTC. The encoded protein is CASSQADRGGGYTF.

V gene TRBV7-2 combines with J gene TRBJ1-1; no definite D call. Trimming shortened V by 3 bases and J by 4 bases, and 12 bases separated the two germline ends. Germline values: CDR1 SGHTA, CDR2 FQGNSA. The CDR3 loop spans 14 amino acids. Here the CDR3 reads CASSFSAGVTEAFF. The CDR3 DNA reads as TGTGCCAGCAGCTTTTCGGCCGGGGTCACTGAAGCTTTCTTT. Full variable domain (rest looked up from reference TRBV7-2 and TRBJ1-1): GAGVSQSPSNKVTEKGKDVELRCDPISGHTALYWYRQSLGQGLEFLIYFQGNSAPDKSGLPSDRFSAERTGGSVSTLTIQRTQQEDSAVYLCASSFSAGVTEAFFGQGTRLTVV.

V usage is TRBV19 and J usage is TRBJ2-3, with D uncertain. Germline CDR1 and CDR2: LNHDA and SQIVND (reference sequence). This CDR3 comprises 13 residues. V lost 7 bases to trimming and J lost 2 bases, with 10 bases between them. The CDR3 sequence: CASTYSTTDTQYF. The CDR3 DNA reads TGTGCCAGTACTTACAGTACCACAGATACGCAGTATTTT.